These 2 T cell receptor beta chains share one sample of origin, sequenced in a study of OX40 agonist ivuxolimab in advanced cancers. Sequenced by immunoSEQ multiplex PCR; TCRdb stores in-frame clones only, minus some. The data hold 40,000 to 60,000 clones, with about 86% observed a single time. The sample in question was CD4+ or CD8+ T cells sorted from blood, obtained in a trial of the OX40 agonist ivuxolimab. These receptors were taken from an adult with an advanced solid tumor such as melanoma, head and neck, liver or kidney cancer.

This clone was found a few times. The chain links TRBV6-6 to TRBJ1-1; TRBD1 matches at 8 bases. The germline V gene has CDR1 MNHNY and CDR2 SVGAGI (reference sequence). The CDR3 covers 13 residues. The trim removed 7 bases at V and 5 bases at J, leaving 6 bases unmatched. CDR3 protein: CASTGQGGTEAFF. CDR3 DNA: TGTGCCAGCACCGGACAGGGAGGGACTGAAGCTTTCTTT.

The genes are TRBV4-2 and TRBJ1-4; 9 positions agree with TRBD1. The V gene's germline CDR1 is LGHNA and CDR2 YNFKEQ. The CDR3 covers 16 residues. V was pared by 0 bases and J by 5 bases, with 4 bases of the junction left unmatched. CDR3 DNA: TGTGCCAGCAGCCAAGATCCCGGACAGGGGAATGAAAAACTGTTTTTT. Protein sequence: CASSQDPGQGNEKLFF.